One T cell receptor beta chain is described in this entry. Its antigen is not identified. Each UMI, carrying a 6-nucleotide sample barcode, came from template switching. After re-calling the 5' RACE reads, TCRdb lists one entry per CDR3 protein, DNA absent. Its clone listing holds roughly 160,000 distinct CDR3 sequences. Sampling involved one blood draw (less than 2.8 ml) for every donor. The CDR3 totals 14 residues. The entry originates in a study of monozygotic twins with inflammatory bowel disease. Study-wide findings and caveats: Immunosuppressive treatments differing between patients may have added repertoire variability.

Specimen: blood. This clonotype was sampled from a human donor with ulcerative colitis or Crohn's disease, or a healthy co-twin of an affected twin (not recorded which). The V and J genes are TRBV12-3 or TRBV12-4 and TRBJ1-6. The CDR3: CASSFTDGNSPLHF.